The clone carrying this T cell receptor (beta chain) was seen ten or more times. This sample is part of a study of spatial heterogeneity in lung cancer. The CDR3 spans 15 residues. V shed 4 bases, J shed 2 bases, and the junction held 5 bases outside the gene matches. The germline V gene has CDR1 SGHVS and CDR2 FNYEAQ. The time point: blood at routine non-recurrence follow-up after resection. The authors sequenced whole RNA from tumor, nontumor lung or frozen PBMC without sorting. TCRdb re-derived calls from the 5' RACE reads in MiXCR, one entry per CDR3 protein. The table has about 50,000 distinct CDR3 sequences, roughly 7% seen once; the top ten hold approximately 40%.

Source: PBMCs, taken at follow-up. The V call is TRBV7-6, the J call TRBJ1-1; 9 bases match TRBD1. This receptor was identified in a female donor with early-stage non-small cell lung cancer. The CDR3 loop is CASSSWTGDNTEAFF. CDR3 nucleotide sequence: TGTGCCAGCAGCTCCTGGACAGGGGATAACACTGAAGCTTTCTTT.